The sequence of this T cell receptor (beta chain) was determined in a study of vaccination effects on CD4 cells after COVID-19. Background on the study: BNT162b2 vaccine or mRNA-1273 vaccine was given to participants in two doses. Regarding the study as a whole: Long after vaccination, the clones induced by infection and by vaccine shrank markedly in size.

Sequencing followed a ViraFEST assay step that expanded antigen-specific CD4+ T cells with viral peptide pools. After around nine days in culture, the CD4+ T cells were isolated. Cultures used approximately 2 million PBMC per well, 9.5 to 10 IU/ml IL-2 and about 10 ug/ml peptides. IL-2 medium supplanted half the medium on days 3 and 7. Measured with immunoSEQ multiplex PCR; TCRdb has only the in-frame clones, and not every one. This sample has 50,000 to 65,000 clones, with 80% to 85% found just once. Germline V gene lookup returns CDR1 SGHKS and CDR2 YYEKEE (reference sequence). The CDR3 has 14 residues. Between the trimmed V and J ends, which lost 4 bases and 6 bases, there was a span of 16 bases. Points on this clone: The antigen is not known.

This sequence joins TRBV5-5 and TRBJ1-1, with D unclear. The receptor's source is a human donor who received a COVID-19 vaccine. Source: CD4+ T cells from PBMCs cultured with HCoV-229E spike peptides, taken before COVID-19 vaccination. The CDR3: CASSPRTVRPEAFF. CDR3 sequence (DNA): TGTGCCAGCAGCCCACGGACGGTTCGGCCTGAAGCTTTCTTT.